The 6 T cell receptor beta chains in this list originate from one sample, sequenced in a study of T cell responses to AZD1222 COVID-19 vaccine. The table came from immunoSEQ multiplex PCR; TCRdb's copy has only in-frame clones and leaves some out. The sample shows about 110,000 clones, about 90% of them seen only once. Source: peripheral blood, taken 28 days after the second AZD1222 dose. The receptors derive from an adult who received the AZD1222 COVID-19 vaccine.

This rearrangement joins TRBV5-4 to TRBJ2-7; 9 nucleotides match TRBD2. This CDR3 is 16 amino acids long. J was trimmed by 8 bases and V by 4 bases; bases with no gene match: 16. Germline CDR1 SGHNT, CDR2 YYREEE (reference sequence). CDR3 DNA: TGTGCCAGCAGCCAAGAGCAGGGTCTAGCGGGAATCCAGCAGTACTTC. Translating it yields CASSQEQGLAGIQQYF.

The chain links TRBV5-1 to TRBJ1-4; 9 bases are shared with TRBD1. Germline V gene sequence: CDR1 SGHRS, CDR2 YFSETQ. This CDR3 spans 16 amino acids. V dropped 4 bases and J dropped 6; count of bases not matched to a gene: 10. The CDR3 sequence is CASSLLGQGGDEKLFF. CDR3 nucleotide sequence: TGCGCCAGCAGCCTGCTGGGACAGGGAGGAGATGAAAAACTGTTTTTT.

This sequence joins TRBV5-6 and TRBJ1-3, with D tentatively TRBD1 (6 bases). Germline assignment: CDR1 SGHDT and CDR2 YYEEEE. CDR3 size: 16 residues. The V and J ends lost 4 bases and 1 base respectively, with 15 bases between them. The chain's CDR3 is CASSLTGYGSGNTIYF. The CDR3 nucleotides read TGTGCCAGCAGCCTAACAGGGTATGGATCTGGAAACACCATATATTTT. The full variable domain, rest sourced from reference TRBV5-6 and TRBJ1-3, is DAGVTQSPTHLIKTRGQQVTLRCSPKSGHDTVSWYQQALGQGPQFIFQYYEEEERQRGNFPDRFSGHQFPNYSSELNVNALLLGDSALYLCASSLTGYGSGNTIYFGEGSWLTVV.

V usage is TRBV18 and J usage is TRBJ2-1, with TRBD2 matching 9 bases. The CDR3 totals 18 residues. Germline V lookup: CDR1 KGHSH, CDR2 LQKENI. V gave up 6 bases and J gave up 8 bases; unmatched junction bases: 20. The CDR3 region is CASSLLSPAGGISDEQFF. The CDR3 region has the DNA TGTGCCAGCTCTCTATTAAGTCCAGCGGGAGGAATTAGCGATGAGCAGTTCTTC.

The chain recombines TRBV7-3 with TRBJ2-2, with 7 bases identical to TRBD2. Germline values: CDR1 SGHTA, CDR2 FQGTGA. There are 15 residues in the CDR3. The V and J ends lost 5 bases and 5 bases, in that order; junction bases with no gene match: 8. CDR3 in amino acids: CASSPTQAGTGELFF. The DNA for the CDR3 is TGTGCCAGCAGCCCCACCCAAGCGGGGACCGGGGAGCTGTTTTTT.

This rearrangement joins TRBV10-3 to TRBJ1-1; D not resolved. The V gene lost 10 bases and the J gene lost 2 bases, with 14 bases spanning the gap. CDR1 ENHRY and CDR2 SYGVKD come from the germline V gene. The CDR3 covers 13 residues. CDR3 coding DNA: TGTGCCACCGAGATAGAAGCCAACACTGAAGCTTTCTTT. Encoded protein: CATEIEANTEAFF.